Sequencing of this T cell receptor beta chain was carried out in a study of blood T cell repertoires in COVID-19. The germline V gene encodes CDR1 MNHEY and CDR2 SVGAGI. The CDR3 consists of 12 residues. Trimming took off 6 bases at V and 0 bases at J, with 6 bases between the two ends. Clones were sequenced by immunoSEQ multiplex PCR, and TCRdb holds only the in-frame ones, with some missing. Among under 55,000 clones listed, around 89% were seen once. Sequencing was carried out using peripheral blood. The chain joins TRBV6-5 to TRBJ2-7; maybe TRBD2 (5 bases). The origin of this receptor is a human donor in a cohort sampled during active COVID-19. Here the CDR3 DNA reads TGTGCCAGCAGGGGGAGCTCCTACGAGCAGTACTTC. This gives the protein CASRGSSYEQYF.